These 9 T cell receptor beta chains were sequenced from one sample in a study of CD8+CD57+ T cells in acquired aplastic anemia. Sequencing was done on patients that had shown CD8+CD57+ cell expansion by flow cytometry. The template for TCR beta VDJ and CDR3 sequence profiling was genomic DNA. TCRdb fed the reads into MiXCR, producing one record per CDR3 protein. The sample consists of around 200,000 distinct CDR3 sequences, nearly 65% of them appearing once. Material for sequencing was sorted CD4+, CD8+, or CD8+CD57+ T cells (not recorded which) from PBMCs. Receptors originate from a human donor with aplastic anemia.

In its sample, this clonotype was seen a few times. V usage is TRBV7-7 and J usage is TRBJ2-1; D possibly uses TRBD1 or TRBD2 (5 bases each). There are 13 residues in the CDR3. V lost 5 bases to trimming and J lost 7 bases, with 12 bases between them. CDR1 and CDR2 (germline): SSHAT, FNYEAQ (reference sequence). The CDR3 region has the DNA TGTGCCAGCAGCCTCGGGACGGGTAATGAGCAGTTCTTC. Protein product: CASSLGTGNEQFF.

V usage is TRBV2 and J usage is TRBJ2-7; D is tentatively TRBD1 or TRBD2 (5 bases each). There are 15 residues in the CDR3. The ends were cut back, 10 bases at V and 4 bases at J, with 23 bases in the middle. CDR1 SNHLY and CDR2 FYNNEI come from the germline V gene. In DNA form, the CDR3 reads TGTGCCACCACTAGGACTGGGACCGCCCGGTACGAGCAGTACTTC. It specifies CATTRTGTARYEQYF.

The chain has TRBV9 and TRBJ1-1; 7 positions match TRBD1. The CDR3 spans 15 residues. CDR1 and CDR2 from the germline V gene are SGDLS and YYNGEE. J gave up 1 base and V 1 base, and 4 bases lay outside the gene matches. Written as DNA, the CDR3 is TGTGCCAGCAGCGTAAGCGGGGACAGGAACACTGAAGCTTTCTTT. The encoded protein is CASSVSGDRNTEAFF.

The V call is TRBV7-6, the J call TRBJ2-3, with D hard to call. Per germline, CDR1 SGHVS and CDR2 FNYEAQ. The CDR3 covers 16 residues. V lost 3 bases to trimming and J lost 0 bases, with 13 bases between them. CDR3: CASSFPPSESTDTQYF. The CDR3 bases are TGTGCCAGCAGCTTCCCCCCCAGCGAAAGCACAGATACGCAGTATTTT. Filled out from reference TRBV7-6 and TRBJ2-3, the complete variable domain reads GAGVSQSPRYKVTKRGQDVALRCDPISGHVSLYWYRQALGQGPEFLTYFNYEAQQDKSGLPNDRFSAERPEGSISTLTIQRTEQRDSAMYRCASSFPPSESTDTQYFGPGTRLTVL.

This clonotype was counted a few times. The J gene is TRBJ2-7, the V gene TRBV9; D is unresolved. The CDR3 sequence is 12 residues long. Deletions cut 4 bases from V and 4 bases from J, with 9 bases between. The V gene's germline CDR1 is SGDLS and CDR2 YYNGEE. The CDR3 here is CASSSDGYEQYF. In nucleotides, the CDR3 is TGTGCCAGCAGCTCGGACGGATACGAGCAGTACTTC.

The V gene is TRBV2, the J gene TRBJ1-5; perhaps TRBD1 as D (6 bases). Germline V gene sequence: CDR1 SNHLY, CDR2 FYNNEI. The CDR3 consists of 13 residues. Trimming removed 10 bases at V and 2 bases at J, with 12 bases between. As DNA, the CDR3 is TGTGCCAACAGGGAACACGGCAATCAGCCCCAGCATTTT. Translating gives CANREHGNQPQHF.

The rearrangement uses TRBV19 and TRBJ2-3; D call uncertain. Germline CDR1 is LNHDA and CDR2 is SQIVND (reference sequence). The CDR3 loop spans 14 amino acids. V was shortened by 3 bases and J by 6 bases, with 13 bases between the two germline ends. The CDR3 is CASSIGLGEDTQYF. As DNA, the CDR3 is TGTGCCAGTAGTATCGGGCTGGGCGAGGATACGCAGTATTTT.

As for this clonotype: The junction and the germline gene differ at one end; a read error may be behind it. The chain joins TRBV5-1 to TRBJ2-1; 13 bases agree with TRBD2. Germline lookup yields CDR1 SGHRS and CDR2 YFSETQ. This CDR3 is built from 18 residues. In DNA, the CDR3 is TGTGCCAGCAGCTGGCCTACCACTACTAGCGGGAGGGTCGATGAGCAGTTCTTC. The encoded protein is CASSWPTTTSGRVDEQFF. The complete variable domain, with remaining parts taken from reference TRBV5-1 and TRBJ2-1, reads KAGVTQTPRYLIKTRGQQVTLSCSPISGHRSVSWYQQTPGQGLQFLFEYFSETQRNKGNFPGRFSGRQFSNSRSEMNVSTLELGDSALYLCASSWPTTTSGRVDEQFFGPGTRLTVL.

The rearrangement links TRBV20-1 to TRBJ2-1, with D possibly being TRBD2 (6 bases). CDR1 is DFQATT, CDR2 SNEGSKA, per germline (reference sequence). The CDR3 sequence is 14 residues long. Trimming left V 6 bases short and J 4 bases short, with 16 bases between. Here the CDR3 reads CSASSIGSYNEQFF. CDR3 DNA sequence: TGCAGTGCCAGCAGCATCGGGAGTTACAATGAGCAGTTCTTC.